The 28 T cell receptor beta chains listed next were all sequenced from one sample in a study of shared clonotypes between healthy human individuals. It was CD45RO-negative cells, positively selected for CCR7, that made up naive CD8 cells, with terminally differentiated effector memory CD45RA+ cells excluded. Profiled with immunoSEQ multiplex PCR; TCRdb holds only in-frame clones, not every one. The sample has a few million clones, about 93% seen once; the top ten hold around 1.7%. Specimen: naive CD8+ T cells from PBMCs. All receptors come from a man between 18 and 35 years old in good health. Some clones in this sample may be carry-over from other donors' samples.

This clone turned up a few times. V usage is TRBV10-2 and J usage is TRBJ1-5; D remains ambiguous. Germline CDR1 is WSHSY and CDR2 is SAAADI. Trimming took 0 bases from V and 0 from J, leaving 6 bases between them. CDR3 size: 15 residues. The CDR3 bases are TGCGCCAGCAGTGAGTCGTTCAGTAGCAATCAGCCCCAGCATTTT. This codes for CASSESFSSNQPQHF.

Comments on this clone: This same CDR3 is encoded by further DNA sequences in the sample. V usage is TRBV9 and J usage is TRBJ2-5; D possibly corresponds to TRBD2 (6 bases). Trimming pared 0 bases from V and 5 bases from J, leaving 11 bases between. In germline, CDR1 is SGDLS, CDR2 YYNGEE. The CDR3 sequence is 14 residues long. This CDR3 reads CASSVGGTPETQYF. Here the CDR3 DNA reads TGTGCCAGCAGCGTAGGCGGGACCCCGGAGACCCAGTACTTC.

This chain uses TRBV11-2 with TRBJ2-5; D may match TRBD1 or TRBD2 (6 bases each). This CDR3 contains 13 residues. Trimming cost V 5 bases and J 3 bases, with 10 bases left between them. CDR1 and CDR2 (germline): SGHAT, FQNNGV. For the CDR3, the DNA is TGTGCCAGCAGCAGGGGGGCCAAAGAGACCCAGTACTTC. Its protein is CASSRGAKETQYF.

The chain combines TRBV27 with TRBJ2-7; 8 bases match TRBD2. The CDR3 runs 15 residues. In germline, CDR1 is MNHEY, CDR2 SMNVEV (reference sequence). After removal of 5 bases from V and 2 bases from J, the junction contained 8 bases not matched to a gene. The CDR3 sequence: CASSPPRREAYEQYF. The CDR3 DNA is TGTGCCAGCAGTCCTCCCAGGCGGGAGGCCTACGAGCAGTACTTC.

The CDR3, as DNA: TGTGCCAGTAGTATAGTTAAATGGGAGACCCAGTACTTC. Its protein is CASSIVKWETQYF. The chain uses TRBV19 and TRBJ2-5, with unresolved D. V shed 1 base and J shed 5 bases, with 8 bases lying between them. The CDR3 sequence is 13 residues long. Germline values: CDR1 LNHDA, CDR2 SQIVND (reference sequence).

CDR3 DNA sequence: TGTGCCAGCAGCCTTGGGACGCTTGGGGGACTCTATGGCTACACCTTC. It is translated as CASSLGTLGGLYGYTF. V usage is TRBV5-6 and J usage is TRBJ1-2; TRBD1 is a possible D gene (5 bases). Between the trimmed V and J ends, which lost 4 bases and 4 bases, there was a span of 20 bases. This CDR3 region has 16 residues. Per the germline V gene, CDR1 is SGHDT and CDR2 is YYEEEE.

On this clone itself: This CDR3 is also generated by other DNA sequences in the sample. The chain joins TRBV6-1 to TRBJ2-7; D may be TRBD2 (6 bases). Germline CDR1 is MNHNS and CDR2 is SASEGT. With 4 bases removed from V and 2 bases from J, the gap between germline ends came to 12 bases. This CDR3 is built from 14 residues. The CDR3 sequence is CASSAGTGAYEQYF. The CDR3 DNA follows: TGTGCCAGCAGTGCCGGGACTGGGGCCTACGAGCAGTACTTC.

The chain combines TRBV19 with TRBJ2-5; 10 bases are shared with TRBD1. The CDR3 loop spans 12 amino acids. Germline values: CDR1 LNHDA, CDR2 SQIVND (reference sequence). Trimming at V came to 6 bases and at J to 8 bases, leaving 3 bases not matched to a gene. The CDR3 spells CASRGQGGTQYF. CDR3 coding DNA: TGTGCCAGTAGAGGACAGGGGGGTACCCAGTACTTC. Looking up the rest from reference TRBV19 and TRBJ2-5 gives the full variable domain: DGGITQSPKYLFRKEGQNVTLSCEQNLNHDAMYWYRQDPGQGLRLIYYSQIVNDFQKGDIAEGYSVSREKKESFPLTVTSAQKNPTAFYLCASRGQGGTQYFGPGTRLLVL.

This chain connects TRBV27 to TRBJ2-2; a possible D gene is TRBD2 (5 bases). This CDR3 is built from 13 residues. V dropped 8 bases and J dropped 6 bases, with 13 bases sitting between them. The germline V gene encodes CDR1 MNHEY and CDR2 SMNVEV (reference sequence). The CDR3 DNA follows: TGTGCCAGCGGACCTAGCTTATCCGGGGAGCTGTTTTTT. As protein: CASGPSLSGELFF.

This chain uses TRBV15 with TRBJ1-5; D gene uncertain. The CDR3 extends over 15 amino acids. Trimming removed 1 base from V and 3 bases from J, with 10 bases in between. Germline CDR1 is LNHNV and CDR2 is YYDKDF (reference sequence). DNA for the CDR3: TGTGCCACCAGCAGAGCCTACACGGTCAATCAGCCCCAGCATTTT. It specifies CATSRAYTVNQPQHF.

The chain recombines TRBV11-2 with TRBJ2-7; D ambiguous. The CDR3 length is 15 residues. Trimming removed 1 base at V and 0 bases at J, with 10 bases between. The germline CDR1 and CDR2 sequences are SGHAT and FQNNGV. In nucleotides, the CDR3 is TGTGCCAGCAGCTTAGTGCCTTCGAGCTCCTACGAGCAGTACTTC. Encoded protein: CASSLVPSSSYEQYF.

The V and J genes are TRBV9 and TRBJ1-1; a weak D match, TRBD1 (6 bases). Germline CDR1 and CDR2: SGDLS and YYNGEE. Trimming removed 3 bases from V and 7 bases from J, with 16 bases in between. This CDR3 is 14 amino acids long. In DNA form, the CDR3 reads TGTGCCAGCAGCGGAACCGGACAGAAAGATGAAGCTTTCTTT. Protein sequence: CASSGTGQKDEAFF.

The V gene is TRBV19, the J gene TRBJ2-7; 14 bases are a match to TRBD2. J was trimmed by 5 bases and V by 3 bases; bases with no gene match: 3. The CDR3 runs 15 residues. Germline V lookup: CDR1 LNHDA, CDR2 SQIVND (reference sequence). The CDR3 protein is CASSMGTSGSHEQYF. In DNA form, the CDR3 reads TGTGCCAGTAGTATGGGGACTAGCGGGAGTCACGAGCAGTACTTC. The entire variable domain, with the rest obtained from reference TRBV19 and TRBJ2-7, is as follows: DGGITQSPKYLFRKEGQNVTLSCEQNLNHDAMYWYRQDPGQGLRLIYYSQIVNDFQKGDIAEGYSVSREKKESFPLTVTSAQKNPTAFYLCASSMGTSGSHEQYFGPGTRLTVT.

A word on this clone: The same CDR3 also results from other DNA sequences found in this sample. This chain uses TRBV7-9 with TRBJ1-4; D might be TRBD1 (6 bases). The CDR3 length is 14 residues. With 5 bases removed from V and 5 bases from J, the gap between germline ends came to 12 bases. Germline loops: CDR1 SEHNR, CDR2 FQNEAQ (reference sequence). CDR3 in DNA: TGTGCCAGCAGCCGGCCGAGGGGGAATGAAAAACTGTTTTTT. Protein: CASSRPRGNEKLFF.

The chain recombines TRBV9 with TRBJ2-3; TRBD2 might be the D (6 bases). The CDR3 totals 15 residues. The V end was cut by 3 bases, the J end by 4 bases, with 15 bases between. Per the germline V gene, CDR1 is SGDLS and CDR2 is YYNGEE. The CDR3 is CASSARTEGPDTQYF. CDR3 in DNA: TGTGCCAGCAGCGCCCGGACGGAGGGCCCAGATACGCAGTATTTT.

The chain recombines TRBV5-4 with TRBJ2-7; 7 nucleotides agree with TRBD1. V dropped 5 bases and J dropped 3; count of bases not matched to a gene: 5. The germline gives CDR1 SGHNT, CDR2 YYREEE (reference sequence). This CDR3 is built from 13 residues. This chain's CDR3 is CASRHRDSYEQYF. The CDR3 bases are TGTGCCAGCAGACACCGGGACAGCTACGAGCAGTACTTC.

The rearrangement joins TRBV29-1 to TRBJ2-3, with D maybe TRBD1 (5 bases). Germline CDR1 is SQVTM and CDR2 is ANQGSEA. Trimming stripped 2 bases from V and 4 bases from J, with 13 bases between. The CDR3 contains 14 residues. The CDR3, as DNA: TGCAGCGTTGAAAGGGGCAGGTTGCCAGATACGCAGTATTTT. It specifies CSVERGRLPDTQYF.

The J gene is TRBJ2-1, the V gene TRBV10-3; 13 bases match TRBD2. This CDR3 has 19 residues. CDR1 ENHRY and CDR2 SYGVKD come from the germline V gene. Unmatched junction bases numbered 15, after V lost 3 bases and J lost 7 bases. In DNA, the CDR3 is TGTGCCATCAGTGATACGTTAGGGACTAGCGGGATGAGGGTAAATGAGCAGTTCTTC. Encoded protein: CAISDTLGTSGMRVNEQFF.

The V call is TRBV4-1, the J call TRBJ1-3; tentative D call: TRBD1 (5 bases). Trimming left V 1 base short and J 0 bases short, with 7 bases between. The CDR3 covers 15 residues. In germline, CDR1 is MGHRA, CDR2 YSYEKL. The CDR3 DNA reads as TGCGCCAGCAGCCAAGGGGGGATCTCTGGAAACACCATATATTTT. Translation gives CASSQGGISGNTIYF.

This rearrangement joins TRBV9 to TRBJ1-3, with D possibly matching TRBD1 (5 bases). V lost 7 bases to trimming and J lost 8 bases, with 16 bases between them. Germline lookup yields CDR1 SGDLS and CDR2 YYNGEE. This CDR3 has 13 amino acids. The CDR3 reads CASGKGLSDTIYF. For the CDR3, the DNA is TGTGCCAGCGGCAAGGGGTTATCGGACACCATATATTTT.

J is TRBJ2-7 and V is TRBV7-9; TRBD1 is a possible D gene (5 bases). The CDR3 loop spans 14 amino acids. Trimming took off 4 bases at V and 6 bases at J, with 16 bases between the two ends. Germline CDR1 and CDR2: SEHNR and FQNEAQ (reference sequence). The CDR3 region has the DNA TGTGCCAGCAGCTGGGGCAGGGCCCCGGCCGAGCAGTACTTC. Translation gives CASSWGRAPAEQYF.

This sequence joins TRBV2 and TRBJ2-7; 11 nucleotides agree with TRBD2. This CDR3 comprises 17 residues. The trim removed 3 bases at V and 0 bases at J, leaving 7 bases unmatched. From germline, CDR1 is SNHLY and CDR2 FYNNEI. CDR3 amino acids: CASSEPTSGSTSYEQYF. In nucleotides, the CDR3 is TGTGCCAGCAGTGAGCCCACTAGCGGGAGTACCTCCTACGAGCAGTACTTC.

This clone was found a few times. Other nucleotide sequences from this sample produce the same CDR3. The rearrangement links TRBV29-1 to TRBJ1-1; D is undetermined. Per the germline V gene, CDR1 is SQVTM and CDR2 is ANQGSEA. Trimming shortened V by 7 bases and J by 2 bases, and 8 bases separated the two germline ends. The CDR3 is made up of 11 amino acids. CDR3: CSAEANTEAFF. The CDR3 DNA is TGCAGCGCCGAGGCCAACACTGAAGCTTTCTTT.

The chain links TRBV7-9 to TRBJ2-1, with D unclear. Trimming stripped 4 bases from V and 6 bases from J, with 16 bases between. Germline V gene data show CDR1 as SEHNR and CDR2 as FQNEAQ (reference sequence). CDR3 size: 15 residues. DNA for the CDR3: TGTGCCAGCAGCTCCCGGGCCCTAAGAGGCAATGAGCAGTTCTTC. Encoded protein: CASSSRALRGNEQFF.

The gene calls are TRBV11-1 and TRBJ1-2; tentatively, D is TRBD1 (6 bases). V lost 5 bases and J 0 bases, leaving 16 bases between the germline ends. The CDR3 length is 16 residues. CDR1 is SGHAT and CDR2 is FQDESV in the germline V gene (reference sequence). CDR3 amino acids: CASSPHRDGTNYGYTF. The CDR3 region has the DNA TGTGCCAGCAGCCCCCACAGGGACGGGACTAACTATGGCTACACCTTC.

The chain recombines TRBV4-2 with TRBJ2-2; TRBD2 might be the D (6 bases). Germline CDR1 is LGHNA and CDR2 is YNFKEQ. This CDR3 spans 16 amino acids. V lost 4 bases to trimming and J lost 1 base, with 13 bases between them. This CDR3 reads CASSPRGGKNTGELFF. The CDR3 DNA reads TGTGCCAGCAGCCCCAGAGGAGGGAAGAACACCGGGGAGCTGTTTTTT.

The chain carries TRBV13 and TRBJ2-7; D may be TRBD2 (5 bases). Trimming left V 0 bases short and J 5 bases short, with 14 bases between. CDR1 is PRHDT, CDR2 FYEKMQ, per germline (reference sequence). The CDR3 covers 15 residues. The CDR3 sequence is CASSLGRGTSDEQYF. The CDR3, as DNA: TGTGCCAGCAGCTTAGGTCGGGGTACGTCGGACGAGCAGTACTTC.

This clone was picked up one time. The chain carries TRBV6-5 and TRBJ2-5, with 9 bases identical to TRBD1. The CDR3 extends over 15 amino acids. V lost 5 bases to trimming and J lost 5 bases; unmatched junction nucleotides: 9. Per germline, CDR1 MNHEY and CDR2 SVGAGI. Here the CDR3 reads CASSKGQGTLETQYF. CDR3 in DNA: TGTGCCAGCAGTAAAGGACAGGGGACGTTGGAGACCCAGTACTTC.